This TCR beta chain was identified during a study of T-cell reconstitution after alpha-beta-depleted transplantation in children. Study-level findings and limits: Diversity and T-cell counts at one year after transplant derived mostly from new T cells. High day-60 TCRbeta diversity in some patients came from surviving recipient T cells and thymic progenitors. Several hundred rapidly expanded clones from non-depleted graft cells reportedly supplied alpha-beta T cells about two months post-transplant.

Unique molecular identifiers were built into the TCRbeta library. TCRdb independently ran MiXCR on the PCR reads; one entry per CDR3 protein. This sample carries fewer than 700,000 distinct CDR3 sequences, 10% to 15% of them seen once, and the ten largest clones take approximately 2%. In its sample, this clonotype was seen many times. Its antigen is not known. At one of its ends the junction is not consistent with the germline gene, which may arise from a read error. Germline CDR1 and CDR2: SGHKS and YYEKEE (reference sequence). This CDR3 comprises 13 residues. This sample comprised PBMCs, mostly from graft donor cells, obtained 360 days after TCRalphabeta/CD19-depleted stem cell transplant. This receptor was identified in a male patient between 10 and 17 years old who had a stem cell transplant for acute myeloid leukemia, so the T cells may come from the graft donor. The chain is built from TRBV5-5 and TRBJ2-7; tentative D call: TRBD1 (5 bases). The CDR3 reads CASSLDDVGDSPF. CDR3 bases: TGTGCCAGCAGCTTGGACGATGTTGGTGACAGCCCCTTC. Based on the CDR3 plus reference TRBV5-5 and TRBJ2-7, the full variable domain is DAGVTQSPTHLIKTRGQQVTLRCSPISGHKSVSWYQQVLGQGPQFIFQYYEKEERGRGNFPDRFSARQFPNYSSELNVNALLLGDSALYLCASSLDDVGDSPFGPGTRLTVT.